A selection of T cell receptor beta chains follows, all from one sample in a study of blood T cell repertoires in COVID-19. Generated by immunoSEQ multiplex PCR, the TCRdb table keeps only in-frame clones and is missing some. Of 150,000 to 200,000 clones in the sample, about four fifths were seen once. Material for sequencing was peripheral blood. The receptors were gathered from a woman aged 40 to 50 with COVID-19, enrolled during active disease. The CDR3 runs from the conserved cysteine through the conserved F or W. The D gene is left open where the match is weak. Rows may omit the clone size; those that give it use once, few, many or a size class.

clone size	V gene	J gene	CDR3 length	D gene	CDR3 protein	CDR3 DNA
few	TRBV7-6	TRBJ2-7	14	TRBD2	CASSPTGLVAEQYF	TGTGCCAGCAGCCCGACGGGACTAGTCGCCGAGCAGTACTTC
NA	TRBV6-2/TRBV6-3	TRBJ2-5	13	TRBD2	CASRYGGAETQYF	TGTGCCAGCAGATACGGGGGGGCAGAGACCCAGTACTTC
NA	TRBV6-5	TRBJ1-4	13	TRBD1	CASRLQGNEKLFF	TGTGCCAGCAGGCTACAGGGGAATGAAAAACTGTTTTTT
NA	TRBV28	TRBJ2-1	11	TRBD2	CASGLAGEQFF	TGTGCCAGCGGACTAGCGGGAGAGCAGTTCTTC
NA	TRBV12-3/TRBV12-4	TRBJ1-4	13	NA	CASNAPGGGKLFF	TGTGCCAGCAACGCTCCGGGGGGGGGAAAACTGTTTTTT
NA	TRBV3-1/TRBV3-2	TRBJ2-7	13	TRBD2	CASSKGLAYEQYF	TGTGCCAGCAGCAAGGGACTAGCCTACGAGCAGTACTTC
NA	TRBV18	TRBJ2-3	16	TRBD2	CASSPLGGVETDTQYF	TGTGCCAGCTCACCACTGGGGGGGGTCGAGACAGATACGCAGTATTTT
few	TRBV4-2	TRBJ1-2	16	NA	CASSQDEYYPDYGYTF	TGTGCCAGCAGCCAAGATGAGTATTATCCCGACTATGGCTACACCTTC
few	TRBV10-3	TRBJ1-1	16	NA	CAISRGDTQQNTEAFF	TGTGCCATCAGTCGGGGGGACACCCAACAGAACACTGAAGCTTTCTTT
NA	TRBV30	TRBJ2-7	15	TRBD2	CAWSVTVGLVVEQYF	TGTGCCTGGAGTGTAACCGTGGGACTAGTGGTCGAGCAGTACTTC
NA	TRBV19	TRBJ2-2	16	TRBD2	CASSSLAGSGNGELFF	TGTGCCAGTAGTTCCCTAGCGGGTAGCGGTAACGGGGAGCTGTTTTTT
once	TRBV28	TRBJ2-5	13	NA	CASSLGGQETQYF	TGTGCCAGCAGTTTGGGGGGGCAGGAGACCCAGTACTTC
NA	TRBV18	TRBJ2-1	16	TRBD1	CASSQLDRYTYNEQFF	TGTGCCAGCTCACAACTGGACAGGTACACCTACAATGAGCAGTTCTTC
NA	TRBV19	TRBJ1-2	15	TRBD1	CASSRGQNQGYGYTF	TGTGCCAGTAGTAGGGGACAGAATCAAGGCTATGGCTACACCTTC
NA	TRBV29-1	TRBJ2-7	12	TRBD2	CSVLAGYGEQYF	TGCAGCGTGCTAGCGGGATACGGCGAGCAGTACTTC
once	TRBV3-1/TRBV3-2	TRBJ2-5	17	TRBD1	CASSRQPQTGGAETQYF	TGTGCCAGCAGTCGCCAACCTCAGACAGGGGGCGCAGAGACCCAGTACTTC
NA	TRBV6-5	TRBJ2-1	15	NA	CASSLGRESYNEQFF	TGTGCCAGCAGTTTGGGTCGGGAGTCCTACAATGAGCAGTTCTTC
NA	TRBV7-8	TRBJ2-1	19	TRBD2	CASSKKTLAGGVIAYEQFF	TGTGCCAGCAGCAAAAAGACACTAGCGGGGGGGGTGATTGCATATGAGCAGTTCTTC
NA	TRBV7-3	TRBJ2-7	13	NA	CASSLTGGYEQYF	TGTGCCAGCAGCTTAACCGGGGGCTACGAGCAGTACTTC
NA	TRBV10-2	TRBJ2-6	14	NA	CASSETRGANVLTF	TGCGCCAGCAGTGAGACGAGGGGGGCCAACGTCCTGACTTTC
once	TRBV19	TRBJ1-5	13	NA	CASSINRDQPQHF	TGTGCCAGTAGTATAAACAGAGATCAGCCCCAGCATTTT
NA	TRBV28	TRBJ1-5	14	TRBD1	CASRDRVRNQPQHF	TGTGCCAGCAGAGACAGGGTCCGCAATCAGCCCCAGCATTTT
once	TRBV24-1	TRBJ2-1	15	TRBD1	CATSERGGTGDEQFF	TGTGCCACCAGTGAACGAGGAGGGACAGGGGATGAGCAGTTCTTC
NA	TRBV7-8	TRBJ2-5	14	NA	CASHARRFGETQYF	TGTGCCAGCCACGCCAGGAGGTTCGGAGAGACCCAGTACTTC
NA	TRBV7-3	TRBJ2-3	15	TRBD1	CASRSAETGGHTQYF	TGTGCCAGCCGCTCGGCGGAGACAGGGGGACATACGCAGTATTTT
NA	TRBV18	TRBJ1-6	16	TRBD1	CASSPQLGTGNSPLHF	TGTGCCAGCTCACCACAACTAGGGACAGGGAATTCACCCCTCCACTTT
NA	TRBV3-1/TRBV3-2	TRBJ2-3	15	TRBD2	CASSRGGVPGDTQYF	TGTGCCAGCAGCCGCGGGGGAGTACCTGGTGATACGCAGTATTTT
NA	TRBV7-9	TRBJ2-3	14	NA	CASSPIAYTDTQYF	TGTGCCAGCAGCCCAATAGCCTACACAGATACGCAGTATTTT